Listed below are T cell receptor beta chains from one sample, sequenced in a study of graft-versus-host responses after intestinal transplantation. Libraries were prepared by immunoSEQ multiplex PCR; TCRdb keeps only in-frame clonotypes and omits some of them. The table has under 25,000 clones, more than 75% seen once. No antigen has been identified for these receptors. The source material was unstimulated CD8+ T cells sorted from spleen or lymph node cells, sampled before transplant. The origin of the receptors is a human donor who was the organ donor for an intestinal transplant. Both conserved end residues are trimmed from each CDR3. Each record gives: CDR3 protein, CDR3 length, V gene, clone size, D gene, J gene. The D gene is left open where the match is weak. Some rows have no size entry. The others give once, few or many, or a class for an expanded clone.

ASSLLKGGYT | 10 | TRBV7-9 | . | . | TRBJ1-2
ASSVIGTGDEQY | 12 | TRBV11-2 | . | TRBD1 | TRBJ2-7
ASSYGPGEQY | 10 | TRBV5-6 | . | . | TRBJ2-7
ASSEGRITDTQY | 12 | TRBV10-2 | . | . | TRBJ2-3
ASSSRGPLYEQY | 12 | TRBV5-1 | . | TRBD1 | TRBJ2-7
ASAGVAIYEQY | 11 | TRBV12-5 | . | . | TRBJ2-7
SATSGGEGYNEQF | 13 | TRBV29-1 | . | TRBD1 | TRBJ2-1
ASSVGQGEGETQY | 13 | TRBV9 | . | TRBD1 | TRBJ2-5
ASSVGGGGAADTQY | 14 | TRBV9 | . | TRBD2 | TRBJ2-3
ASSQVGNPGQNA | 12 | TRBV4-1 | . | TRBD1 | TRBJ1-2
AISEGVATGSYEQY | 14 | TRBV10-3 | few | . | TRBJ2-7
ASSLDNLGELF | 11 | TRBV11-3 | . | . | TRBJ2-2
ASSGQGLSGGTQY | 13 | TRBV10-1 | . | . | TRBJ2-3
ASSQDRDTQY | 10 | TRBV4-1 | . | . | TRBJ2-3
ASSGEGLARNEQF | 13 | TRBV13 | . | TRBD2 | TRBJ2-1
ASSQDLAGEQY | 11 | TRBV14 | . | TRBD2 | TRBJ2-7
AISESKDARPGEQF | 14 | TRBV10-3 | . | . | TRBJ2-1
AWKSSEAF | 8 | TRBV30 | . | . | TRBJ1-1
ASSHKGLAVYNEQF | 14 | TRBV4-1 | . | TRBD2 | TRBJ2-1
ASSLGQGAIEQY | 12 | TRBV5-4 | . | TRBD1 | TRBJ2-7
ASSSLQGYQPQH | 12 | TRBV27 | . | . | TRBJ1-5
ASSLGTDTQY | 10 | TRBV7-2 | . | . | TRBJ2-3